This T cell receptor (beta chain) was recovered during a study of T cells in Graves' hyperthyroidism and ophthalmopathy. Clinical Activity Scores of at least 3, NOSPECS grades of at least 4 and durations under 3 months characterized ophthalmopathy patients. RNA transcripts provided the source from which TCR beta CDR3 regions were amplified. The primer set for the first-round RT-PCR of the TCR CDR3 was HTBI. Each CDR3 protein is one row after TCRdb ran MiXCR on the multiplex PCR reads. The repertoire holds about 400,000 distinct CDR3 sequences, with about 14% as singletons. Only a few counts were recorded for this clonotype. The V gene's germline CDR1 is SGHDT and CDR2 YYEEEE. The V and J ends lost 9 bases and 1 base respectively, with 16 bases between them. CDR3 length equals 14 residues.

The clonotype originates from a woman aged 30 to 39 with Graves' ophthalmopathy. The J gene is TRBJ1-1, the V gene TRBV5-6; D gene ambiguous. The specimen sequenced was blood. The CDR3, as DNA: TGTGCCACCAAGCTCGCCCTTCCGAACACTGAAGCTTTCTTT. Translated: CATKLALPNTEAFF.